The text below deals with one T cell receptor beta chain. What it binds is not known. The sample is drawn from a study of beta chain features in type 1 diabetes. About the study: Regarding age, gender and cell yields, patients proved similar to healthy donors.

Study-level points and caveats: Cells with high TCR expression could be over-represented when cDNA is sequenced. TCRB repertoires of naive, central memory and Treg cells appeared more similar among patients than among healthy donors. All four CD4+ subsets from Type 1 diabetes patients carried moderately but significantly shorter TCRB CDR3s.

V was clipped by 6 bases and J by 4 bases; unmatched bases: 9. The germline gives CDR1 MDHEN, CDR2 SYDVKM. The CDR3 runs 15 residues. Sorting of CD4+ naive, central memory, regulatory and stem cell-like memory cells was performed via CD45RO/CCR7/CD25/CD127/CD95/CD27. Investigators reverse transcribed all isolated RNA, so they sequenced expressed TCRB transcripts. Repertoires were generated with immunoSEQ multiplex PCR, while TCRdb's copy carries only in-frame clones and drops some. Of hundreds of thousands of clones in the sample, around 15% were seen once. The receptor was derived from a man younger than 35 with type 1 diabetes. V is TRBV28 and J is TRBJ2-1, with 7 bases that match TRBD1. Sequenced: naive CD4+ T cells from blood. CDR3 nucleotide sequence: TGTGCCAGCAGGACGACAGGGTCGAGGTACAATGAGCAGTTCTTC. Residues: CASRTTGSRYNEQFF.